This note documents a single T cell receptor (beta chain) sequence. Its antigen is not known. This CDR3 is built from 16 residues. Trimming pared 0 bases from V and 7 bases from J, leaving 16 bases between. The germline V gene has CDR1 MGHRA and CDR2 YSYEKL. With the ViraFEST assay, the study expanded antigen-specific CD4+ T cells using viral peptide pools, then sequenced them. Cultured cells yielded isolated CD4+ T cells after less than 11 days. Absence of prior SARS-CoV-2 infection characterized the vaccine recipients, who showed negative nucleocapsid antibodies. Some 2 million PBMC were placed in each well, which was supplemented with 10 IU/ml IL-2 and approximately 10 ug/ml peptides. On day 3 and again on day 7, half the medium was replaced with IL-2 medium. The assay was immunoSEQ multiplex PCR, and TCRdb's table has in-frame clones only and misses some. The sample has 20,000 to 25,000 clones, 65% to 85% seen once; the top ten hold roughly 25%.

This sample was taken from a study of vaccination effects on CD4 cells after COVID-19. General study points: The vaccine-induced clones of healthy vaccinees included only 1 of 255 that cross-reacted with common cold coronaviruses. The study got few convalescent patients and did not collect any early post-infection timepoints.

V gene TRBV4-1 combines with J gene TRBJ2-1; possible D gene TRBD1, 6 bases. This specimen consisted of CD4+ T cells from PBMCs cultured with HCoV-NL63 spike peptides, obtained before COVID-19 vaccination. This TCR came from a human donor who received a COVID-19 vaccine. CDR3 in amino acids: CASSQDILKGTNEQFF. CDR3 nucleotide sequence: TGCGCCAGCAGCCAAGATATCCTCAAGGGGACAAATGAGCAGTTCTTC.